The T cell receptor (beta chain) described here comes from a study of T cell responses to AZD1222 COVID-19 vaccine. CDR3 length: 15 residues. The V gene's germline CDR1 is SGHVS and CDR2 FNYEAQ. Trimming pared 1 base from V and 8 bases from J, leaving 12 bases between. Method: immunoSEQ multiplex PCR; TCRdb's copy keeps in-frame clones and lacks some. Among roughly 150,000 clones listed, 90% to 95% were seen once. This clone was counted a single time. Source: peripheral blood, taken on day 0 of AZD1222 vaccination. The source of this sequence is an adult in good health. The rearrangement joins TRBV7-6 to TRBJ1-6, with D possibly matching TRBD1 (5 bases). The CDR3: CASSLVAGVDSPLHF. The DNA of the CDR3 is TGTGCCAGCAGCTTAGTTGCGGGGGTGGATTCACCCCTCCACTTT.